The 7 T cell receptor beta chains below were found in one sample sequenced in a study of CD8+ T cells in alopecia areata. Treatment here: oral pan-JAK inhibitor, 5-10 mg twice daily. Investigators isolated RNA and reverse transcribed it into cDNA to act as the sequencing template. Profiled with immunoSEQ multiplex PCR; TCRdb holds only in-frame clones, not every one. The sample yields around 150,000 clones, roughly two thirds seen once. Sequences were derived from CD4+ T cells sorted from blood, sampled at week 4, from a patient treated with tofacitinib. These receptors all come from a human donor with alopecia areata.

The CDR3 here is CASSFSGTVYEQYF. The CDR3 DNA follows: TGTGCCAGCAGTTTTTCCGGGACAGTCTACGAGCAGTACTTC. This chain links TRBV6-6 with TRBJ2-7; 7 nucleotides line up with TRBD1. The J segment lost 3 bases and the V segment lost 4 bases, leaving 6 bases of the junction unmatched. The V gene's germline CDR1 is MNHNY and CDR2 SVGAGI (reference sequence). The CDR3 contains 14 residues.

This clone was detected only once. The chain carries TRBV7-2 and TRBJ2-5, with 7 bases that match TRBD1. CDR3 size: 15 residues. Per the germline V gene, CDR1 is SGHTA and CDR2 is FQGNSA. After removal of 5 bases from V and 3 bases from J, the junction contained 9 bases not matched to a gene. DNA of the CDR3: TGTGCCAGCAGCATCACGTGGACAGGCAAAGAGACCCAGTACTTC. This encodes CASSITWTGKETQYF.

The chain links TRBV6-5 to TRBJ2-5; the match to TRBD1 covers 7 bases. The J call is in doubt because the DNA end fits TRBJ2-7 better. Per the germline V gene, CDR1 is MNHEY and CDR2 is SVGAGI. The CDR3 runs 14 residues. This CDR3 is CASSALDRIYEQYF. CDR3 bases: TGTGCCAGCAGTGCGCTGGACAGGATCTACGAGCAGTACTTC.

The sample holds a few counts of this clone. The chain links TRBV7-9 to TRBJ2-3, with D uncertain. Trimming took 0 bases from V and 5 from J, leaving 9 bases between them. CDR3 size: 14 residues. Germline CDR1 is SEHNR and CDR2 is FQNEAQ (reference sequence). The CDR3, as DNA: TGTGCCAGCAGCTTAGCTGGAAAACAAGATACGCAGTATTTT. Its protein product is CASSLAGKQDTQYF.

The chain links TRBV5-1 to TRBJ2-7; TRBD1 matches at 8 bases. The germline V gene encodes CDR1 SGHRS and CDR2 YFSETQ. CDR3 length equals 15 residues. J lost 3 bases, V lost 4 bases, and 9 bases had no gene match. The CDR3, as DNA: TGCGCCAGCAGCCTGGGACAGGCCTGGGACTACGAGCAGTACTTC. Protein sequence: CASSLGQAWDYEQYF.

This chain uses TRBV4-1 with TRBJ1-2, with D hard to call. The CDR3 has 14 amino acids. Trimming stripped 2 bases from V and 8 bases from J, with 15 bases between. CDR1 MGHRA and CDR2 YSYEKL come from the germline V gene. CDR3 loop: CASSQMAQGSGYTF. CDR3 DNA sequence: TGCGCCAGCAGCCAAATGGCCCAAGGGAGCGGCTACACCTTC.

The chain employs TRBV29-1 and TRBJ2-5, with D maybe TRBD1 (6 bases). This CDR3 has 13 residues. The germline gives CDR1 SQVTM, CDR2 ANQGSEA. V lost 6 bases, J lost 5 bases, and 16 bases lay in between. The CDR3 bases are TGCAGCGTGAGGACAGATTCGGGGGAGACCCAGTACTTC. Amino acid sequence: CSVRTDSGETQYF.